The clone carrying this TCR beta chain was counted a single time. Its antigen is not identified. Relative to the germline gene, one junction end is altered; a read error may explain this. TCRdb keeps only in-frame clones here, not all; method: immunoSEQ multiplex PCR. This repertoire shows about 21,000 clones, roughly 80% found once; its top ten account for about 28%. These data belong to a study of OX40 agonist ivuxolimab in advanced cancers. The wider study: Every 2 weeks, patients got intravenous ivuxolimab at one of six dose levels (0.01-10 mg/kg). With a range of roughly 23 to 90, age averaged approximately 54 years, and more than 75% were male. Study-level results: Nonresponders included some who also had low normalized T-cell clonal expansion. There were, on average, more expanded clones in CD8+ T cells than in CD4+.

The TCR originated in an adult with an advanced solid tumor such as melanoma, head and neck, liver or kidney cancer. Sequencing was performed on CD4+ or CD8+ T cells sorted from blood, taken in a trial of the OX40 agonist ivuxolimab.

For the CDR3, the DNA is TGTGCCAGCAGCTTAGATTCACTAGATGCGCAGTATTTT. As protein: CASSLDSLDAQYF. The J gene is TRBJ2-3, the V gene TRBV11-2; D might be TRBD2 (5 bases). This CDR3 region has 13 residues. The germline V gene encodes CDR1 SGHAT and CDR2 FQNNGV.